What follows describes a single T cell receptor beta chain. The sample comes from a study of T cell responses to AZD1222 COVID-19 vaccine. CDR3 length equals 15 residues. The ends were cut back, 6 bases at V and 7 bases at J, with 18 bases in the middle. CDR1 is SGHDN, CDR2 FVKESK, per germline. The table came from immunoSEQ multiplex PCR; TCRdb's copy has only in-frame clones and leaves some out. The profile shows 130,000 to 150,000 clones, approximately 88% of them singletons. This receptor was identified in an adult in good health. The starting material was peripheral blood, obtained on day 0 of AZD1222 vaccination. This chain links TRBV14 with TRBJ2-2; D is tentatively TRBD1 or TRBD2 (5 bases each). The CDR3 protein is CASRGTGLGRGELFF. The CDR3 coding sequence is TGTGCCAGCAGGGGGACGGGTCTTGGACGCGGGGAGCTGTTTTTT.